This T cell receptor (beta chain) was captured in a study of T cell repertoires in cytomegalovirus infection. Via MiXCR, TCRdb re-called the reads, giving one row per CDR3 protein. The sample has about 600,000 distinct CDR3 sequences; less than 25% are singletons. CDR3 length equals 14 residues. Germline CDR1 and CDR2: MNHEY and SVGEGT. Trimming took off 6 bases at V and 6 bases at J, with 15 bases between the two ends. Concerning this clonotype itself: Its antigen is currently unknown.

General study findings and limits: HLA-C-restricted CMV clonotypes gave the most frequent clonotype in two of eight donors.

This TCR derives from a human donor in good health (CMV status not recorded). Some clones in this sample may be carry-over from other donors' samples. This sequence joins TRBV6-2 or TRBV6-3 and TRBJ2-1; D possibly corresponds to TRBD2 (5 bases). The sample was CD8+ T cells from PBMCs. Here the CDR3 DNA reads TGTGCCAGCAGGTACGGGGATACACGCAATGAGCAGTTCTTC. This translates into CASRYGDTRNEQFF.